These T cell receptor beta chains were read from a single sample in a study of shared clonotypes between healthy human individuals. Sequenced by immunoSEQ multiplex PCR; TCRdb stores in-frame clones only, minus some. There are about 1.1 million clones in the sample; around 78% occur only once, and approximately 0.56% lies in the top ten. The sequenced sample was memory CD4+ T cells from PBMCs. Source of these receptors: a man aged 18 to 30 in good health. Some clones in this sample may be carry-over from other donors' samples. CDR3s include the opening cysteine and the closing phenylalanine or tryptophan. Fields, in order: J gene, clone size, D gene, V gene, CDR3 protein, CDR3 DNA. The D gene is left open where the match is weak. A row's size may be missing; if present it is once, few, many or a size class.

>TRBJ1-1|-|-|TRBV5-1
CASSLDRPNTEAFF
TGCGCCAGCAGCTTGGACAGACCAAACACTGAAGCTTTCTTT
>TRBJ2-3|-|TRBD2|TRBV9
CASSVDIGTRGTQYF
TGTGCCAGCAGCGTAGATATCGGGACTAGAGGTACGCAGTATTTT
>TRBJ1-2|-|TRBD1|TRBV18
CASSPLVSDGTGKSYTF
TGTGCCAGCTCACCACTGGTATCCGACGGGACAGGGAAGAGCTACACCTTC
>TRBJ1-5|-|TRBD1|TRBV5-6
CASSLGQGYNQPQHF
TGTGCCAGCAGCTTGGGACAGGGGTACAATCAGCCCCAGCATTTT
>TRBJ1-5|-|-|TRBV28
CASTSDGQPQHF
TGTGCCAGCACCTCAGATGGGCAGCCCCAGCATTTT
>TRBJ2-1|-|TRBD2|TRBV7-3
CASSLTREPHNEQFF
TGTGCCAGCAGCTTAACGCGGGAGCCGCACAATGAGCAGTTCTTC
>TRBJ2-5|-|TRBD1|TRBV7-4
CARSATGVGETQYF
TGTGCCAGAAGCGCTACAGGGGTAGGAGAGACCCAGTACTTC
>TRBJ1-5|-|-|TRBV30
CAWSDTNSNQPQHF
TGTGCCTGGAGTGATACAAATAGCAATCAGCCCCAGCATTTT
>TRBJ1-1|-|-|TRBV6-5
CASSYAGGVERTEAFF
TGTGCCAGCAGTTACGCAGGAGGGGTAGAGAGAACTGAAGCTTTCTTT
>TRBJ1-5|-|-|TRBV27
CASSLRALSTGNSNQPQHF
TGTGCCAGCAGTTTGCGGGCGTTATCGACGGGAAATAGCAATCAGCCCCAGCATTTT
>TRBJ2-7|-|TRBD2|TRBV11-3
CASSSRAGGPPYEQYF
TGTGCCAGCAGCTCGCGGGCGGGAGGGCCCCCCTACGAGCAGTACTTC
>TRBJ1-1|-|-|TRBV30
CARDRLTEAFF
TGTGCCCGTGACAGGTTAACTGAAGCTTTCTTT
>TRBJ2-3|once|TRBD2|TRBV5-1
CASSLGLAGATDTQYF
TGCGCCAGCAGCTTGGGACTAGCGGGAGCCACAGATACGCAGTATTTT
>TRBJ2-7|-|-|TRBV7-9
CASSDLRAYEQYF
TGTGCCAGCAGCGACCTTAGGGCCTACGAGCAGTACTTC
>TRBJ2-7|-|TRBD1|TRBV19
CASSPTGRIGGYEQYF
TGTGCCAGTAGCCCGACAGGGAGAATAGGGGGCTACGAGCAGTACTTC
>TRBJ2-2|many|-|TRBV11-2
CASSSGPGPNTGELFF
TGTGCCAGCAGCTCCGGGCCAGGGCCAAACACCGGGGAGCTGTTTTTT
>TRBJ2-7|once|-|TRBV28
CASTLDPAYEQYF
TGTGCCAGCACCCTAGACCCAGCCTACGAGCAGTACTTC
>TRBJ2-7|-|TRBD2|TRBV7-2
CASSLREGYEQYF
TGTGCCAGCAGTCTCCGGGAGGGCTACGAGCAGTACTTC
>TRBJ2-7|few|-|TRBV27
CASSLSVTGQQYF
TGTGCCAGCAGTTTATCGGTGACAGGCCAGCAGTACTTC
>TRBJ2-5|-|-|TRBV7-9
CASSFGRQFQETQYF
TGTGCCAGCAGCTTTGGCCGACAGTTTCAAGAGACCCAGTACTTC
>TRBJ2-7|-|-|TRBV28
CASTRGGGANGQYF
TGTGCCAGCACGAGGGGGGGAGGGGCTAATGGGCAGTACTTC
>TRBJ1-4|-|TRBD1|TRBV9
CASSSGQPSNEKLFF
TGTGCCAGCAGCTCGGGACAGCCAAGCAATGAAAAACTGTTTTTT
>TRBJ1-1|-|TRBD1|TRBV18
CASSSKGADTEAFF
TGTGCCAGCTCATCCAAGGGGGCTGACACTGAAGCTTTCTTT
>TRBJ1-2|-|TRBD1|TRBV28
CASTLGQGGTARGYTF
TGTGCCAGCACCCTCGGACAGGGTGGTACGGCGAGGGGCTACACCTTC
>TRBJ2-1|-|-|TRBV7-9
CASSSPGTRQFF
TGTGCCAGCAGCTCACCCGGGACGAGGCAGTTCTTC
>TRBJ1-2|-|-|TRBV28
CASSDDGYTF
TGTGCCAGCAGTGATGATGGCTACACCTTC
>TRBJ2-1|-|-|TRBV18
CASSPPSGRVDEQFF
TGTGCCAGCTCACCCCCGTCGGGCAGGGTGGATGAGCAGTTCTTC
>TRBJ2-5|-|TRBD2|TRBV7-9
CASSFGTSGTQETQYF
TGTGCCAGCAGCTTCGGGACTAGCGGGACCCAAGAGACCCAGTACTTC
>TRBJ2-5|-|-|TRBV2
CATSVTGETQYF
TGTGCCACCTCAGTGACGGGAGAGACCCAGTACTTC
>TRBJ2-5|-|-|TRBV28
CASSFSPEETQYF
TGTGCCAGCAGTTTCAGCCCGGAAGAGACCCAGTACTTC
>TRBJ1-5|-|-|TRBV7-9
CASSPTRGSNQPQHF
TGTGCCAGCAGCCCAACGCGGGGGAGCAATCAGCCCCAGCATTTT
>TRBJ1-2|-|TRBD1|TRBV6-5
CASSPGQGVGYTF
TGTGCCAGCAGCCCGGGACAGGGGGTTGGCTACACCTTC
>TRBJ1-1|-|TRBD1|TRBV5-5
CASRGQGATEAFF
TGTGCCAGCAGGGGGCAGGGGGCAACTGAAGCTTTCTTT
>TRBJ2-3|few|TRBD1|TRBV28
CASRAGTGVTDTQYF
TGTGCCAGCAGAGCCGGGACAGGGGTCACAGATACGCAGTATTTT
>TRBJ2-1|-|-|TRBV5-5
CASSPGLESSYNEQFF
TGTGCCAGCAGCCCCGGACTGGAAAGCTCCTACAATGAGCAGTTCTTC
>TRBJ1-4|few|TRBD1|TRBV5-1
CASSTNPTGEGEKLFF
TGCGCCAGCAGCACAAACCCGACAGGGGAGGGAGAAAAACTGTTTTTT
>TRBJ1-3|-|-|TRBV9
CASSVDRGNTIYF
TGTGCCAGCAGCGTTGACAGGGGAAACACCATATATTTT
>TRBJ1-2|many|-|TRBV6-1
CASSTGLGYTF
TGTGCCAGCAGTACAGGGCTCGGCTACACCTTC
>TRBJ1-1|few|-|TRBV2
CASSLQVNTEAFF
TGTGCCAGCAGTTTGCAGGTGAACACTGAAGCTTTCTTT
>TRBJ2-7|once|-|TRBV5-6
CASSLSGSSYEQYF
TGTGCCAGCAGCTTGTCGGGGTCCTCCTACGAGCAGTACTTC
>TRBJ2-1|-|TRBD2|TRBV10-3
CAISSPWTSGKNEQFF
TGTGCCATCAGCTCTCCTTGGACTAGCGGGAAAAATGAGCAGTTCTTC
>TRBJ2-7|-|-|TRBV5-1
CASSLEPPYEQYF
TGCGCCAGCAGCTTAGAGCCTCCCTACGAGCAGTACTTC
>TRBJ1-3|-|-|TRBV30
CAWSVNSGNTIYF
TGTGCCTGGAGTGTTAACTCTGGAAACACCATATATTTT
>TRBJ2-7|few|-|TRBV5-4
CASSLDGRILHF
TGTGCCAGCAGCCTAGATGGACGGATCCTCCACTTC
>TRBJ2-1|-|TRBD1|TRBV5-4
CASTTRGYSYNEQFF
TGTGCCAGCACCACCAGGGGGTACTCCTACAATGAGCAGTTCTTC
>TRBJ1-1|-|-|TRBV10-3
CAISGEGEAFF
TGTGCCATCAGTGGAGAAGGTGAAGCTTTCTTT
>TRBJ1-1|-|-|TRBV5-4
CASSLRGGARTEAFF
TGTGCCAGCAGCCTTCGAGGGGGAGCGAGAACTGAAGCTTTCTTT
>TRBJ2-2|-|-|TRBV18
CASSPPGDWELFF
TGTGCCAGCTCACCACCGGGGGACTGGGAGCTGTTTTTT
>TRBJ2-1|-|-|TRBV9
CASSSRPGLVEQFF
TGTGCCAGCAGCTCCCGTCCAGGGCTCGTTGAGCAGTTCTTC
>TRBJ1-1|-|-|TRBV5-1
CASSTLSTGTYNTEAFF
TGCGCCAGCAGTACTTTATCTACCGGGACATACAACACTGAAGCTTTCTTT
>TRBJ2-2|-|-|TRBV11-2
CASREMESGELFF
TGTGCCAGCCGGGAGATGGAGTCCGGGGAGCTGTTTTTT
>TRBJ2-3|-|TRBD2|TRBV9
CASSAGGDTQYF
TGTGCCAGCAGCGCGGGAGGAGATACGCAGTATTTT
>TRBJ2-2|-|TRBD2|TRBV9
CASSVEALAGYTGELFF
TGTGCCAGCAGCGTAGAGGCACTAGCGGGGTACACCGGGGAGCTGTTTTTT
>TRBJ2-3|once|-|TRBV7-2
CASSLAHPIGADTQYF
TGTGCCAGCAGCTTAGCCCACCCCATAGGCGCAGATACGCAGTATTTT
>TRBJ2-2|-|-|TRBV7-8
CASSLAFAWELFF
TGTGCCAGCAGCTTAGCGTTCGCCTGGGAGCTGTTTTTT
>TRBJ2-6|few|TRBD1|TRBV30
CAWRSGGAGANVLTF
TGTGCCTGGAGGTCAGGGGGCGCTGGGGCCAACGTCCTGACTTTC
>TRBJ2-6|-|-|TRBV5-1
CASSSGRSGANVLTF
TGCGCCAGCAGCTCGGGTCGCTCTGGGGCCAACGTCCTGACTTTC
>TRBJ1-1|-|-|TRBV29-1
CSVDGGEAFF
TGCAGCGTTGATGGGGGGGAAGCTTTCTTT
>TRBJ2-1|-|TRBD2|TRBV7-2
CASSQASGGFHEQFF
TGTGCCAGCAGCCAAGCTAGCGGAGGTTTTCATGAGCAGTTCTTC
>TRBJ2-1|-|TRBD2|TRBV5-1
CASSLVVAGGGVGEQFF
TGCGCCAGCAGCTTGGTAGTAGCGGGAGGGGGCGTCGGTGAGCAGTTCTTC